This T cell receptor beta chain was captured in a study of esophageal squamous cell carcinoma under preoperative chemotherapy. This clonotype was observed many times. TCRdb passed the PCR reads through MiXCR, listing each CDR3 protein once. The data show about 9,300 distinct CDR3 sequences, approximately 48% seen once. Time point specified: after preoperative PTX-NDP chemotherapy. This clonotype originated in a human donor with esophageal squamous cell carcinoma. The donor label of this sample is uncertain. Sample collection was performed from a patient given preoperative chemotherapy.

CDR3 nucleotides: TGTGCCAGCAGTCCCCTAGCGGGTGGGGAAGAGACCCAGTACTTC. Amino acids: CASSPLAGGEETQYF. The chain carries TRBV12-3 or TRBV12-4 and TRBJ2-5, with TRBD2 matching 8 bases. The CDR3 spans 15 residues. V shed 5 bases and J 3 bases; nucleotides not matched to a gene: 8.